This T cell receptor beta chain emerged from a study of T-cell reconstitution after alpha-beta-depleted transplantation in children. Overall study findings and caveats: After one year, T-cell counts and TCRbeta diversity mostly came from new T cells.

The CDR3 has 15 residues. CDR1 and CDR2 (germline): SGHRS, YFSETQ. V lost 4 bases and J lost 6, with 17 bases in between. Unique molecular identifiers were incorporated into the prepared TCRbeta library. TCRdb re-called the PCR reads with MiXCR, one entry per CDR3 protein. The sample holds 250,000 to 400,000 distinct CDR3 sequences; approximately 23% are singletons and the top ten take 9.5% to 13%. This clonotype was seen many times. Its antigen is unidentified. Sequenced here: PBMCs, mostly from graft donor cells, sampled 180 days after TCRalphabeta/CD19-depleted stem cell transplant. The receptor was derived from a male patient under 18 who had a stem cell transplant for acute lymphoblastic leukemia, so the T cells may come from the graft donor. This sequence joins TRBV5-1 and TRBJ2-1; possible D gene TRBD2, 6 bases. Here the CDR3 DNA reads TGCGCCAGCAGCCCCCTGACGGGAGCGATCAATGAGCAGTTCTTC. This translates into CASSPLTGAINEQFF.